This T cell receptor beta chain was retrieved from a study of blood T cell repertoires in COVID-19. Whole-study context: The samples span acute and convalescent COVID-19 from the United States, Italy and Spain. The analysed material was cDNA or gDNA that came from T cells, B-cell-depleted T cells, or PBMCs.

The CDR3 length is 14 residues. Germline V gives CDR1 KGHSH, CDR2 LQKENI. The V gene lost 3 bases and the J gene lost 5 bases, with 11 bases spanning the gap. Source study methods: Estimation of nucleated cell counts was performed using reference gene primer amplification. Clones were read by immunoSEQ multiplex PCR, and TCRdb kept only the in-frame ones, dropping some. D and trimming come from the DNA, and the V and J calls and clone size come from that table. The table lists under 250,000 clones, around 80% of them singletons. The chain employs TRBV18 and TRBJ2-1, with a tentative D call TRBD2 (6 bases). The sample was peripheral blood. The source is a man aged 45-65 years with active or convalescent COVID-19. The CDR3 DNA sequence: TGTGCCAGCTCACCGAGCGGGTCAAACAATGAGCAGTTCTTC. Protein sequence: CASSPSGSNNEQFF. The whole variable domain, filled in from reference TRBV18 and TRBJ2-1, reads NAGVMQNPRHLVRRRGQEARLRCSPMKGHSHVYWYRQLPEEGLKFMVYLQKENIIDESGMPKERFSAEFPKEGPSILRIQQVVRGDSAAYFCASSPSGSNNEQFFGPGTRLTVL.